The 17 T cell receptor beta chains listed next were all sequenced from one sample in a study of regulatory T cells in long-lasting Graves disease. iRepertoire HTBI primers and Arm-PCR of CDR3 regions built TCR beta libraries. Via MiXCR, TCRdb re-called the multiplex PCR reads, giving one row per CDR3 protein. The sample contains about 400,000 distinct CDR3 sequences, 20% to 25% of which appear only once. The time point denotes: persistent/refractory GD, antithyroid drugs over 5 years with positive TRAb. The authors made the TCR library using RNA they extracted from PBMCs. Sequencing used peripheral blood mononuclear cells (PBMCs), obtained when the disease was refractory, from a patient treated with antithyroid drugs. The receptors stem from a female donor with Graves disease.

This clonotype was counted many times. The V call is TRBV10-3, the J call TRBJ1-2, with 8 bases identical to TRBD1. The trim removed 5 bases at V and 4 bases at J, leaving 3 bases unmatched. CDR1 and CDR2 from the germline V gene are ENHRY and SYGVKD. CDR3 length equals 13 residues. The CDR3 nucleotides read TGTGCCATCAGTATCGACAGGGGCTATGGCTACACCTTC. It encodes CAISIDRGYGYTF.

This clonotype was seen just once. The CDR3 DNA reads as TGCGCCAGCAGCTTGGCAGGCAGGGGGACAGGGGCCAACGTCCTGACTTTC. As protein: CASSLAGRGTGANVLTF. The chain has TRBV5-1 and TRBJ2-6; the match to TRBD1 covers 7 bases. CDR1 SGHRS and CDR2 YFSETQ come from the germline V gene. The length of the CDR3 is 17 residues. Trimming removed 0 bases from V and 4 bases from J; junction bases left unmatched: 7.

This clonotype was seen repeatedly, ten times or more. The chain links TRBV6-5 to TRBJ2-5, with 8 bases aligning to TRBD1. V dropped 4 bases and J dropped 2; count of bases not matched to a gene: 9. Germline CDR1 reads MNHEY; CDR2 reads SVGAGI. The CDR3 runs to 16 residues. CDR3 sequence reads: CASSSPRTGKQETQYF. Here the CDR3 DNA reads TGTGCCAGCAGTTCCCCGAGGACAGGGAAACAAGAGACCCAGTACTTC.

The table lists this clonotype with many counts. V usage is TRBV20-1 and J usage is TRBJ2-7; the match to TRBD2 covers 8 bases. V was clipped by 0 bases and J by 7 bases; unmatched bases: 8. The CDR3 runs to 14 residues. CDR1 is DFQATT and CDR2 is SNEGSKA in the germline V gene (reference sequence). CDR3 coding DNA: TGCAGTGCTAGAGACGAAGCGGGAGTGGGGGAGCAGTACTTC. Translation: CSARDEAGVGEQYF.

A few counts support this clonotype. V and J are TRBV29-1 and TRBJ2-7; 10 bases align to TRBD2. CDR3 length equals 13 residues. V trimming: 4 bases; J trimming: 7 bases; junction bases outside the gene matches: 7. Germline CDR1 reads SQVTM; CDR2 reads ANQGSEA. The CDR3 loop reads CSVGTSGDGEQYF. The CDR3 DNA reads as TGCAGCGTTGGGACTAGCGGTGATGGTGAGCAGTACTTC.

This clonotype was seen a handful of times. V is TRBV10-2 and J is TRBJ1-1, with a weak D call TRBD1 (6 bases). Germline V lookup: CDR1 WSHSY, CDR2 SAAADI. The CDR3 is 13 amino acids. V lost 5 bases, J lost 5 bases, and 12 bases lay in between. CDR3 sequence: CASSSGAYTEAFF. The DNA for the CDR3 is TGCGCCAGCAGTTCAGGGGCCTATACTGAAGCTTTCTTT.

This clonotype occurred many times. This CDR3 is CASSPRGYGYTF. The CDR3 DNA reads TGTGCCAGCAGTCCTCGGGGTTATGGCTACACCTTC. V and J are TRBV2 and TRBJ1-2; no clear D. Germline CDR1 is SNHLY and CDR2 is FYNNEI. CDR3 length equals 12 residues. V lost 5 bases and J lost 5, with 9 bases in between.

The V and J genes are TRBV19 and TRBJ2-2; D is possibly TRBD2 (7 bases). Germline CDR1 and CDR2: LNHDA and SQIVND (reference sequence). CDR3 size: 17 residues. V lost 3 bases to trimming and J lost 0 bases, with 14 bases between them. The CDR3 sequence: CASSISAGAPNTGELFF. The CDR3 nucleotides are TGTGCCAGTAGTATCTCGGCGGGGGCTCCGAACACCGGGGAGCTGTTTTTT.

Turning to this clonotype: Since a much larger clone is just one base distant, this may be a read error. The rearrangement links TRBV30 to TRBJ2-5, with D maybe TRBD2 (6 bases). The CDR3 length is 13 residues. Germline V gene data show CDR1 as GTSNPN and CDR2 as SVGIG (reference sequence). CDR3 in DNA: TGTGCCTGGAGAGATACCCCCCGGGAGACCCAGCACTTC. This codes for CAWRDTPRETQHF.

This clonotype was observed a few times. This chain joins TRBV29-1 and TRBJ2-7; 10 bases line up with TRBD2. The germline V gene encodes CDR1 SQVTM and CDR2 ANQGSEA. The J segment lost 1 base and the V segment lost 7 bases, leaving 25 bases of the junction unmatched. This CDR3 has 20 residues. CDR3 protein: CSGLKPPPSKAGGPSYEQYF. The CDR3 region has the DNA TGCAGCGGCCTCAAACCCCCACCCTCAAAAGCGGGAGGGCCGTCCTACGAGCAGTACTTC.

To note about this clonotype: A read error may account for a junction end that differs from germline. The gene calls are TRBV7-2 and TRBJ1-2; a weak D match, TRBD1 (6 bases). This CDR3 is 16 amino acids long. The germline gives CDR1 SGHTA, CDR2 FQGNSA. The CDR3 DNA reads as TGTGCCAGCAGCCCATGGGGGTCGACAGGCCCTTCTGGCTACGCCTTC. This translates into CASSPWGSTGPSGYAF.

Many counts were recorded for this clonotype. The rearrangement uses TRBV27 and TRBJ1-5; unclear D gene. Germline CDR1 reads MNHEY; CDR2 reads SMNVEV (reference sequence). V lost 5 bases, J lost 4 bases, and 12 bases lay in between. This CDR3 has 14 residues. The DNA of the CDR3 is TGTGCCAGCAGTCCGATGGGCCCGAATCAGCCCCAGCATTTT. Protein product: CASSPMGPNQPQHF.

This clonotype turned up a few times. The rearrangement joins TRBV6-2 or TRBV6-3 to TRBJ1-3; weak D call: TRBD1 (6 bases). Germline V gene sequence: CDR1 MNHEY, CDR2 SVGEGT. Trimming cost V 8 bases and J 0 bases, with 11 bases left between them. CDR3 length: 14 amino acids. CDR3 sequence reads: CASEQGSSGNTIYF. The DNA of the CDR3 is TGTGCCAGCGAGCAGGGGAGCTCTGGAAACACCATATATTTT.

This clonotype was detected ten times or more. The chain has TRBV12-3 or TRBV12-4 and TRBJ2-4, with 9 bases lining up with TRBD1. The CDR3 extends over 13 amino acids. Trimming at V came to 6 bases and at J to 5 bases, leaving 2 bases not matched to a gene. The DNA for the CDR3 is TGTGCCAGCAGGACAGGGGGGGAAAACATTCAGTACTTC. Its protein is CASRTGGENIQYF.

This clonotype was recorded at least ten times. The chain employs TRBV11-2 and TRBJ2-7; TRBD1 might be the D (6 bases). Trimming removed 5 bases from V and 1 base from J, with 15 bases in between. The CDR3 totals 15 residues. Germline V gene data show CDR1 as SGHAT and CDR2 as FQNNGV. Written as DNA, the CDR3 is TGTGCCAGCAGCCCCGGACAGCGCCCTTCCTACGAGCAGTACTTC. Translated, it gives CASSPGQRPSYEQYF.

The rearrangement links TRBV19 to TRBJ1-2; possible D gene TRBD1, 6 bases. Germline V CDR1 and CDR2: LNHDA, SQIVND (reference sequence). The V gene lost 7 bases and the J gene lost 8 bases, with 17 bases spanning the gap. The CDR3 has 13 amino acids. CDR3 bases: TGTGCCAGTACTTCCGACAGGCGTAAGGGCTACACCTTC. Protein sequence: CASTSDRRKGYTF. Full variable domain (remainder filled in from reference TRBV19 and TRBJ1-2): DGGITQSPKYLFRKEGQNVTLSCEQNLNHDAMYWYRQDPGQGLRLIYYSQIVNDFQKGDIAEGYSVSREKKESFPLTVTSAQKNPTAFYLCASTSDRRKGYTFGSGTRLTVV.

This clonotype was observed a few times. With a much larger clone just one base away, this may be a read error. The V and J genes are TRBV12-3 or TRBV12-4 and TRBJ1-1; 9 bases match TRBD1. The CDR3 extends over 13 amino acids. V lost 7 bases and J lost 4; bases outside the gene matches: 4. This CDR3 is CASTKDRGTEAFF. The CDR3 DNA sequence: TGTGCCAGCACCAAGGACAGGGGCACTGAAGCTTTCTTT.